The entry below gives a single T cell receptor beta chain sequence along with its context. Its specificity is not known. This entry is derived from a study of T-cell reconstitution after alpha-beta-depleted transplantation in children. General study results and limits: T-cell counts and diversity at one year post-transplant came mainly from newly produced T cells.

The library targeted TCRbeta and was prepared with unique molecular identifiers. TCRdb re-derived calls from the PCR reads in MiXCR, one entry per CDR3 protein. Here the sample spans about 980,000 distinct CDR3 sequences, under 30% being singletons. This CDR3 spans 12 amino acids. Per germline, CDR1 ENHRY and CDR2 SYGVKD. The V end was cut by 4 bases, the J end by 5 bases, with 9 bases between. The sample was PBMCs, mostly from graft donor cells, taken 360 days after TCRalphabeta/CD19-depleted stem cell transplant. The rearrangement links TRBV10-3 to TRBJ2-7; D uncertain. This TCR was recovered from a boy under two years old who had a stem cell transplant for SCID, so the T cells may come from the graft donor. CDR3 loop: CAISGLGNEQYF. The CDR3 DNA reads as TGTGCCATCAGTGGACTGGGGAACGAGCAGTACTTC.